The 31 T cell receptor beta chains below come from one sample, sequenced in a study of cytomegalovirus exposure and HLA in healthy donors. PCR used 60 Vbeta primers and 13 Jbeta primers. Method: immunoSEQ multiplex PCR; TCRdb's copy keeps in-frame clones and lacks some. Of 130,000 or so clones listed, approximately 77% were seen once; the top ten hold roughly 1.3%. The sequencing input was PBMCs. Receptor source: a woman in her thirties or forties in good health and CMV-seronegative.

This chain joins TRBV5-1 and TRBJ2-5; TRBD2 matches 8 bases. Germline CDR1 is SGHRS and CDR2 is YFSETQ. J gave up 5 bases and V 4 bases, and 7 bases lay outside the gene matches. This CDR3 comprises 14 residues. The CDR3 reads CASSTIAGSETQYF. The CDR3 region has the DNA TGCGCCAGCAGCACCATAGCGGGGAGCGAGACCCAGTACTTC.

The chain employs TRBV21-1 and TRBJ1-2. TRBV21-1 is labeled a pseudogene. The CDR3 is 15 amino acids. CDR3 coding DNA: TGTGCCAGCAGCAAAGGAATCAATCGCGACTATGGCTACACCTTC. This sequence encodes CASSKGINRDYGYTF.

The rearrangement joins TRBV4-1 to TRBJ1-1; D is possibly TRBD1 (5 bases). The length of the CDR3 is 17 residues. CDR1 is MGHRA, CDR2 YSYEKL, per germline. V lost 4 bases, J lost 2 bases, and 20 bases lay in between. The CDR3 region is CASSRGLAFGTNTEAFF. The CDR3 nucleotides read TGCGCCAGCAGCCGGGGACTCGCGTTTGGGACTAACACTGAAGCTTTCTTT.

In this sample, this clone turned up once. The chain has TRBV18 and TRBJ2-5; 7 bases align to TRBD1. The J call may be incorrect, as the DNA end agrees better with TRBJ2-7. The CDR3 has 14 amino acids. From germline, CDR1 is KGHSH and CDR2 LQKENI. In DNA, the CDR3 is TGTGCCAGCTCACTACGGGACAGCGCCTACGAGCAGTACTTC. Translation gives CASSLRDSAYEQYF.

This clone was seen a few times. This chain joins TRBV6-5 and TRBJ1-3, with D perhaps TRBD1 (6 bases). V shed 6 bases and J shed 4 bases, with 16 bases lying between them. The CDR3 covers 15 residues. Germline values: CDR1 MNHEY, CDR2 SVGAGI. This CDR3 is CASSPTGIGGNTIYF. Here the CDR3 DNA reads TGTGCCAGCAGCCCCACAGGGATAGGCGGAAACACCATATATTTT.

This chain connects TRBV19 to TRBJ1-2; possible D gene TRBD1, 5 bases. Germline V CDR1 and CDR2: LNHDA, SQIVND (reference sequence). This CDR3 is built from 15 residues. The V gene lost 2 bases and the J gene lost 0 bases, with 10 bases spanning the gap. The CDR3 region has the DNA TGTGCCAGTAGTATACGGGGGGGTTCTAACTATGGCTACACCTTC. Translation: CASSIRGGSNYGYTF.

The DNA of the CDR3 is TGCGCCAGCAGCTCCTTAGCGGGGGGTAGCACAGATACGCAGTATTTT. It translates to CASSSLAGGSTDTQYF. This sequence joins TRBV5-1 and TRBJ2-3; 10 positions agree with TRBD2. The CDR3 totals 16 residues. The V segment lost 3 bases and the J segment 0 bases; nucleotides outside the gene matches: 4. The germline V gene has CDR1 SGHRS and CDR2 YFSETQ. Filled out from reference TRBV5-1 and TRBJ2-3, the complete variable domain reads KAGVTQTPRYLIKTRGQQVTLSCSPISGHRSVSWYQQTPGQGLQFLFEYFSETQRNKGNFPGRFSGRQFSNSRSEMNVSTLELGDSALYLCASSSLAGGSTDTQYFGPGTRLTVL.

This clone showed up just a few times. The rearrangement uses TRBV7-8 and TRBJ2-4, with 8 bases identical to TRBD2. Germline-derived CDR1 and CDR2 are SGHVS and FQNEAQ. The CDR3 contains 17 residues. V lost 0 bases, J lost 4 bases, and 8 bases stayed unmatched. CDR3 nucleotide sequence: TGTGCCAGCAGCTTAGCCGGGGGGGGAGGGGCTAAAAACATTCAGTACTTC. This translates into CASSLAGGGGAKNIQYF.

A few counts support this clone. The genes are TRBV2 and TRBJ1-4, with D possibly TRBD1 on 5 matching bases. Germline V gives CDR1 SNHLY, CDR2 FYNNEI. V was shortened by 7 bases and J by 0 bases, with 12 bases between the two germline ends. The CDR3 extends over 15 amino acids. CDR3 DNA: TGTGCCAGCAATCGAGACAGAGCAACTAATGAAAAACTGTTTTTT. Its translation is CASNRDRATNEKLFF.

This chain links TRBV11-2 with TRBJ2-1; perhaps TRBD2 as D (6 bases). Trimming pared 3 bases from V and 4 bases from J, leaving 13 bases between. The germline gives CDR1 SGHAT, CDR2 FQNNGV. The CDR3 loop spans 15 amino acids. The chain's CDR3 is CASSLLIAEYNEQFF. The CDR3 DNA sequence: TGTGCCAGCAGCTTGTTAATAGCGGAGTACAATGAGCAGTTCTTC.

V usage is TRBV19 and J usage is TRBJ1-5; D is undetermined. Trimming shortened V by 10 bases and J by 9 bases, and 16 bases separated the two germline ends. There are 12 residues in the CDR3. Per the germline V gene, CDR1 is LNHDA and CDR2 is SQIVND (reference sequence). The CDR3 bases are TGTGCCACCACCGGGGTGGGTCGGCCCCAGCATTTT. Protein: CATTGVGRPQHF.

The chain uses TRBV6-5 and TRBJ2-7; 11 bases fit TRBD2. Germline CDR1 MNHEY, CDR2 SVGAGI. Unmatched junction bases numbered 5, after V lost 0 bases and J lost 7 bases. The CDR3 spans 15 residues. As DNA, the CDR3 is TGTGCCAGCAGTTACTCAGAGTCTAGCGGGGGGGAGCAGTACTTC. Its translation: CASSYSESSGGEQYF.

V and J are TRBV5-1 and TRBJ2-3; D gene ambiguous. The CDR3 totals 12 residues. Germline loops: CDR1 SGHRS, CDR2 YFSETQ. With 0 bases removed from V and 6 bases from J, the gap between germline ends came to 5 bases. This CDR3 is CASSLASDTQYF. The CDR3 DNA reads as TGCGCCAGCAGCTTGGCGAGCGATACGCAGTATTTT.

The V gene is TRBV11-1, the J gene TRBJ2-5, with D perhaps matching TRBD2 (6 bases). V was trimmed by 1 base and J by 7 bases, leaving 13 bases between them. The CDR3 is 14 amino acids. Germline lookup yields CDR1 SGHAT and CDR2 FQDESV (reference sequence). The CDR3 nucleotides are TGTGCCAGCAGCTTAGTAAATCTGGGAGGGACCCAGTACTTC. It encodes CASSLVNLGGTQYF.

This chain links TRBV4-1 with TRBJ2-7; 8 bases fit TRBD1. The V gene end was trimmed by 0 bases and the J gene end by 9 bases; junction bases not matched to a gene: 4. This CDR3 comprises 13 residues. In germline, CDR1 is MGHRA, CDR2 YSYEKL. CDR3 residues: CASSQDDRGMQYF. For the CDR3, the DNA is TGCGCCAGCAGCCAAGACGACAGGGGAATGCAGTACTTC.

The genes are TRBV27 and TRBJ2-7; maybe TRBD1 (6 bases). Trimming removed 3 bases at V and 0 bases at J, with 21 bases between. Germline V gene data show CDR1 as MNHEY and CDR2 as SMNVEV (reference sequence). The CDR3 has 18 residues. The CDR3 DNA is TGTGCCAGCAGTTTTAAAGGACAGCAAGCTCCGAGCTCCTACGAGCAGTACTTC. Its translation is CASSFKGQQAPSSYEQYF.

The chain couples TRBV5-1 to TRBJ1-4; D call uncertain. Germline lookup yields CDR1 SGHRS and CDR2 YFSETQ. Trimming shortened V by 0 bases and J by 4 bases, and 7 bases separated the two germline ends. This CDR3 is built from 14 residues. CDR3 residues: CASSLDWSNEKLFF. CDR3 bases: TGCGCCAGCAGCTTGGATTGGAGTAATGAAAAACTGTTTTTT.

With regard to this clone: Additional DNA sequences in this sample encode the identical CDR3. CDR3 in amino acids: CASSEQATNEKLFF. The CDR3 DNA is TGTGCCAGCAGTGAACAGGCAACTAATGAAAAACTGTTTTTT. The chain carries TRBV2 and TRBJ1-4; D is undetermined. There are 14 residues in the CDR3. The germline CDR1 and CDR2 sequences are SNHLY and FYNNEI. Between the trimmed V and J ends, which lost 2 bases and 0 bases, there was a span of 4 bases.

The chain uses TRBV19 and TRBJ1-1, with D unresolved. V lost 4 bases and J 0 bases, leaving 12 bases between the germline ends. This CDR3 is 15 amino acids long. Germline lookup yields CDR1 LNHDA and CDR2 SQIVND (reference sequence). DNA of the CDR3: TGTGCCAGTAGTACGAACTGGGCCATGAACACTGAAGCTTTCTTT. Its protein product is CASSTNWAMNTEAFF.

The chain carries TRBV4-1 and TRBJ2-3, with 12 bases identical to TRBD2. Trimming took 3 bases from V and 0 from J; bases not matched to a gene: 10. Germline CDR1 MGHRA, CDR2 YSYEKL. The CDR3 extends over 19 amino acids. The CDR3 is CASSHQTSGGAPSTDTQYF. The CDR3 DNA reads as TGCGCCAGCAGCCACCAGACTAGCGGGGGCGCACCTAGCACAGATACGCAGTATTTT.

This chain links TRBV21-1 with TRBJ1-4; TRBD1 was called by the table and not checked on the DNA. TRBV21-1 is a recognized pseudogene. This CDR3 region has 16 residues. The CDR3 sequence: CASTYYGTGGFEKLFF. In nucleotides, the CDR3 is TGTGCCAGCACATACTATGGGACAGGGGGCTTTGAAAAACTGTTTTTT.

The V gene is TRBV10-3, the J gene TRBJ1-1; 9 bases align to TRBD1. The germline V gene has CDR1 ENHRY and CDR2 SYGVKD. The CDR3 extends over 15 amino acids. V lost 6 bases to trimming and J lost 1 base; unmatched junction nucleotides: 6. The CDR3 region has the DNA TGTGCCATCAGGGAAGGGACAGGGAAGAACACTGAAGCTTTCTTT. Amino acids: CAIREGTGKNTEAFF.

V usage is TRBV6-1 and J usage is TRBJ2-1; 10 nucleotides align to TRBD2. This CDR3 is built from 15 residues. The V segment lost 3 bases and the J segment 7 bases; nucleotides outside the gene matches: 6. CDR1 and CDR2 from the germline V gene are MNHNS and SASEGT. The CDR3 region has the DNA TGTGCCAGCAGTGATAGGCTAGCGGGGGTGAATGAGCAGTTCTTC. Translating gives CASSDRLAGVNEQFF.

V usage is TRBV29-1 and J usage is TRBJ2-7; 9 bases are a match to TRBD1. Germline V CDR1 and CDR2: SQVTM, ANQGSEA. The CDR3 contains 12 residues. V gave up 7 bases and J gave up 5 bases; unmatched junction bases: 6. This chain's CDR3 is CSGSGQGHEQYF. The CDR3 DNA sequence: TGCAGCGGCTCGGGACAGGGCCACGAGCAGTACTTC.

This chain joins TRBV7-9 and TRBJ1-1; D might be TRBD1 (5 bases). The CDR3 runs to 16 residues. Trimming shortened V by 5 bases and J by 6 bases, and 22 bases separated the two germline ends. Germline CDR1 reads SEHNR; CDR2 reads FQNEAQ (reference sequence). CDR3 amino acids: CASSRGPGGSDSEAFF. CDR3 in DNA: TGTGCCAGCAGCCGCGGGCCCGGGGGATCCGACTCTGAAGCTTTCTTT.

This clone showed up just a few times. The chain carries TRBV19 and TRBJ2-7; perhaps TRBD2 as D (5 bases). Trimming took 5 bases from V and 4 from J, leaving 18 bases between them. The germline V gene encodes CDR1 LNHDA and CDR2 SQIVND (reference sequence). The CDR3 length is 15 residues. DNA of the CDR3: TGTGCCAGTAGTGCTCCGGACTGGCTATCTTACGAGCAGTACTTC. This sequence encodes CASSAPDWLSYEQYF.

The rearrangement uses TRBV11-2 and TRBJ2-7, with 7 positions matching TRBD1. The V gene's germline CDR1 is SGHAT and CDR2 FQNNGV. V gave up 5 bases and J gave up 1 base; unmatched junction bases: 8. There are 15 residues in the CDR3. CDR3 amino acids: CASSSRQGVSYEQYF. The CDR3 coding sequence is TGTGCCAGCAGCAGTAGACAGGGAGTTTCCTACGAGCAGTACTTC.

The CDR3 DNA sequence: TGCGCCAGCGCAGCGGGGGGTACCTACAATGAGCAGTTCTTC. Protein: CASAAGGTYNEQFF. The V gene is TRBV5-1, the J gene TRBJ2-1; 9 bases are shared with TRBD2. The CDR3 loop spans 14 amino acids. Trimming cost V 7 bases and J 2 bases; bases outside gene matches: 4. The germline V gene encodes CDR1 SGHRS and CDR2 YFSETQ. The full variable domain, rest sourced from reference TRBV5-1 and TRBJ2-1, is KAGVTQTPRYLIKTRGQQVTLSCSPISGHRSVSWYQQTPGQGLQFLFEYFSETQRNKGNFPGRFSGRQFSNSRSEMNVSTLELGDSALYLCASAAGGTYNEQFFGPGTRLTVL.

In this sample, this clone turned up a few times. J is TRBJ1-2 and V is TRBV2, with 7 bases identical to TRBD1. The germline V gene has CDR1 SNHLY and CDR2 FYNNEI. Trimming took 0 bases from V and 2 from J; bases not matched to a gene: 6. The length of the CDR3 is 16 residues. The CDR3 DNA is TGTGCCAGCAGTGAAGCGGGGGGACAGCTGAACTATGGCTACACCTTC. This sequence encodes CASSEAGGQLNYGYTF.

Turning to this clone: Additional DNA sequences in this sample encode the identical CDR3. This chain connects TRBV7-9 to TRBJ1-1; D may be TRBD1 (6 bases). Germline V lookup: CDR1 SEHNR, CDR2 FQNEAQ (reference sequence). The CDR3 runs 14 residues. The V end was cut by 2 bases, the J end by 1 base, with 8 bases between. The CDR3 region is CASSLRGKNTEAFF. As DNA, the CDR3 is TGTGCCAGCAGCTTAAGGGGGAAGAACACTGAAGCTTTCTTT.

The rearrangement joins TRBV28 to TRBJ2-7; the D is unclear. The CDR3 extends over 11 amino acids. The germline V and J ends were trimmed by 3 bases and 2 bases, with 2 bases remaining between them. Germline V gives CDR1 MDHEN, CDR2 SYDVKM. The CDR3 loop is CASSFTYEQYF. Written as DNA, the CDR3 is TGTGCCAGCAGTTTCACCTACGAGCAGTACTTC. The full variable domain, in which reference TRBV28 and TRBJ2-7 provide the parts outside the CDR3, is DVKVTQSSRYLVKRTGEKVFLECVQDMDHENMFWYRQDPGLGLRLIYFSYDVKMKEKGDIPEGYSVSREKKERFSLILESASTNQTSMYLCASSFTYEQYFGPGTRLTVT.